This paragraph covers one T cell receptor beta chain sequence. Its matching antigen is unknown. Researchers picked out CD4+ and CD8+ T cells from PBMCs by sorting. The CDR3 is 16 amino acids. V was cut by 4 bases and J by 1 base, with 13 bases left in between. Germline V CDR1 and CDR2: LGHNA, YNFKEQ. The sample originates from a study of CD8+ T cells in alopecia areata. Across the whole study: Those treated were given oral tofacitinib at 5 to 10 mg twice daily.

General observations from the study: Higher clonality was seen in lesional scalp than in normal scalp, especially in alopecia totalis/universalis.

Extracted from the samples, RNA was reverse transcribed into cDNA to serve as the sequencing template. TCRdb keeps only in-frame clones here, not all; method: immunoSEQ multiplex PCR. The sample lists 75,000 to 100,000 clones, less than 50% occurring once. The clonotype was recovered from a human donor with alopecia areata. Sequenced material: CD4+ T cells sorted from blood. The gene calls are TRBV4-2 and TRBJ2-2; D ambiguous. For the CDR3, the DNA is TGTGCCAGCAGCCTTTTTTCGGCAGAGAACACCGGGGAGCTGTTTTTT. Translation: CASSLFSAENTGELFF.